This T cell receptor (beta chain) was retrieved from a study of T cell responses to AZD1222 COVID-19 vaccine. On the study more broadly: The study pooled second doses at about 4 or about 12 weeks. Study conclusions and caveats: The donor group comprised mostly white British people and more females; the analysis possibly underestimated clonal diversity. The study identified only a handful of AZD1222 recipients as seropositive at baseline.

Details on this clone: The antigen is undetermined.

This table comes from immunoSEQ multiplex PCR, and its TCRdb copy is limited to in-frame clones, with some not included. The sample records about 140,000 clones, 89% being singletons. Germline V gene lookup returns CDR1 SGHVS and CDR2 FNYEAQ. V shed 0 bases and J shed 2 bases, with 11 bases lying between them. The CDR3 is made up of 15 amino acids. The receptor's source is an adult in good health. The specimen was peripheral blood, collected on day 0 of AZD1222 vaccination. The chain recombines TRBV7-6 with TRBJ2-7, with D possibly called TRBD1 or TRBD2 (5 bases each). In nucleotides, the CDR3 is TGTGCCAGCAGCTTAGCGGGGGTCAGGGCCTACGAGCAGTACTTC. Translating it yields CASSLAGVRAYEQYF.